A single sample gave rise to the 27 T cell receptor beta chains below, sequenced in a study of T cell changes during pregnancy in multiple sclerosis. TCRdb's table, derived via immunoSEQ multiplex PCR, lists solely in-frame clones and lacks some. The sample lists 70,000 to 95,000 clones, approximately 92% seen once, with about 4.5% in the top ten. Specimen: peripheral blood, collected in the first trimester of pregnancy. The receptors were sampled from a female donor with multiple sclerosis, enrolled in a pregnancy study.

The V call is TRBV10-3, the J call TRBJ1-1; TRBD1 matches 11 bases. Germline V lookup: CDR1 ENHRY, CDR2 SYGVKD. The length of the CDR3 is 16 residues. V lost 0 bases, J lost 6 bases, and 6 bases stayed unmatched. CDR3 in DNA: TGTGCCATCAGTGAGTCCGGACAGGGGGCGAAGGCTGAAGCTTTCTTT. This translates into CAISESGQGAKAEAFF.

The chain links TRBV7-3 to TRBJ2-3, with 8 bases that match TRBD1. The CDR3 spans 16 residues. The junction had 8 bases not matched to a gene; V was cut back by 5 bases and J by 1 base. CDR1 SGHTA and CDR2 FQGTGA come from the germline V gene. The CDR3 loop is CASSTDRGSGTDTQYF. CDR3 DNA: TGTGCCAGCAGCACCGACAGGGGATCGGGCACAGATACGCAGTATTTT.

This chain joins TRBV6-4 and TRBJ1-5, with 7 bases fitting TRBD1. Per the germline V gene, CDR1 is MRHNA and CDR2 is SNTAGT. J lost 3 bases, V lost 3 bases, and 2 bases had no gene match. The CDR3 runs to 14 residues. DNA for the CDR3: TGTGCCAGCAGTGAACAGGGGAACAATCAGCCCCAGCATTTT. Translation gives CASSEQGNNQPQHF.

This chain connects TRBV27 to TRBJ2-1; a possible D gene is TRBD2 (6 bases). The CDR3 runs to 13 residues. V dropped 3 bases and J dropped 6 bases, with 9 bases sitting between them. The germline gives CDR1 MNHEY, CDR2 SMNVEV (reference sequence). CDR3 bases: TGTGCCAGCAGTTTCTCACTAGCCAATGAGCAGTTCTTC. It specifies CASSFSLANEQFF.

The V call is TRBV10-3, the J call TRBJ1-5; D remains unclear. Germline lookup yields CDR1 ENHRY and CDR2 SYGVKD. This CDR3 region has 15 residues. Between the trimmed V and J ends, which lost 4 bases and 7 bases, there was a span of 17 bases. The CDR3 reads CAISGVTGVGQPQHF. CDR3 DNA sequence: TGTGCCATCAGTGGTGTGACCGGGGTAGGGCAGCCCCAGCATTTT.

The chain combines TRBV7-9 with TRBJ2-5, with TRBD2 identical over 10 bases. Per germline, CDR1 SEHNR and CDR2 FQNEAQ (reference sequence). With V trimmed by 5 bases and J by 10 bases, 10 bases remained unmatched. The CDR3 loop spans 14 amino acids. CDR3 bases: TGTGCCAGCAGCCCCCGCCTAGCGGGGGACCACCAGTACTTC. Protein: CASSPRLAGDHQYF.

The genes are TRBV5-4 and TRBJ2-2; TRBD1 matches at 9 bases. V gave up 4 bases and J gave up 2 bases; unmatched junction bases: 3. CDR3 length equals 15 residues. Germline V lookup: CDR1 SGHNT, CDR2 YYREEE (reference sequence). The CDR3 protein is CASSPGQGNTGELFF. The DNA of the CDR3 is TGTGCCAGCAGCCCGGGACAGGGCAACACCGGGGAGCTGTTTTTT.

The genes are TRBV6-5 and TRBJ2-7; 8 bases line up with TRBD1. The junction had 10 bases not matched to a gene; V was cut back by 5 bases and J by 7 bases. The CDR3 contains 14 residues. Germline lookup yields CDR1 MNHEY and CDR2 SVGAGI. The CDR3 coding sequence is TGTGCCAGCAGTCGTGGACAGGGAGTGACGGAGCAGTACTTC. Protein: CASSRGQGVTEQYF.

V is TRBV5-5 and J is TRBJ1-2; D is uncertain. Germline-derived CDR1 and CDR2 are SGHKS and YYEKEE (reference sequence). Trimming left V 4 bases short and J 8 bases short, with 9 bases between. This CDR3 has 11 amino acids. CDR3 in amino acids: CASSTAQGYTF. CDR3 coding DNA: TGTGCCAGCAGCACCGCACAGGGCTACACCTTC.

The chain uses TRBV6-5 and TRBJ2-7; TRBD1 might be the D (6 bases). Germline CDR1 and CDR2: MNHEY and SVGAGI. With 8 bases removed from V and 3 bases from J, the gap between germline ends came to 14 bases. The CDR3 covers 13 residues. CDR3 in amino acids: CASSAGEFYEQYF. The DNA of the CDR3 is TGTGCCAGCTCGGCAGGGGAATTCTACGAGCAGTACTTC.

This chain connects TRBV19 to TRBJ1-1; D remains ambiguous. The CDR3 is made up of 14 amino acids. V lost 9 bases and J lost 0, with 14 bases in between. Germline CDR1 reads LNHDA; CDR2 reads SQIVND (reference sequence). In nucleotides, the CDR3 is TGTGCCAGCTTATACAGCCCTATGAACACTGAAGCTTTCTTT. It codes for CASLYSPMNTEAFF.

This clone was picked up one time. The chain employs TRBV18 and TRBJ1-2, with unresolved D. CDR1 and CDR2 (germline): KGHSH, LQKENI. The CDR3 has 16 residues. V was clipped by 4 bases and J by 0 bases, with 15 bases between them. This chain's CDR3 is CASSLILGEANYGYTF. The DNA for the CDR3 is TGTGCCAGCTCACTTATTCTCGGGGAAGCTAACTATGGCTACACCTTC.

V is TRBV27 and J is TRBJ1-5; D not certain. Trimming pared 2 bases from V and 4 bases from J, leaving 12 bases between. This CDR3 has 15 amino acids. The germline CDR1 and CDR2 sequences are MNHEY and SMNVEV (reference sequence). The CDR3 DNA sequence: TGTGCCAGCAGTTTAGGCCGGGCGGGGAATCAGCCCCAGCATTTT. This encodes CASSLGRAGNQPQHF.

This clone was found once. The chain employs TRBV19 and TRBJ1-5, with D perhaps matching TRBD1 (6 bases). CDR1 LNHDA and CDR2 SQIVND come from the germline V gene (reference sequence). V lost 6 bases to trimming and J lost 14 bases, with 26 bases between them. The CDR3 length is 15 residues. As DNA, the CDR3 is TGTGCCAGTAGCGAATTAACAGGGCCCCAATCAAGTGAGCATTTT. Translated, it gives CASSELTGPQSSEHF.

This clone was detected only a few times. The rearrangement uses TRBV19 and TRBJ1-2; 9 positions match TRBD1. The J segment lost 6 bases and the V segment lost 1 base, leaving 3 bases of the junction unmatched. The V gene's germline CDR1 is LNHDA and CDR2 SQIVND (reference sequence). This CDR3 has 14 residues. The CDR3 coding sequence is TGTGCCAGTAGTATAGTACACAGGGGGCATGGCTACACCTTC. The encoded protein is CASSIVHRGHGYTF. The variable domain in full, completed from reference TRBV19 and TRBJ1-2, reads DGGITQSPKYLFRKEGQNVTLSCEQNLNHDAMYWYRQDPGQGLRLIYYSQIVNDFQKGDIAEGYSVSREKKESFPLTVTSAQKNPTAFYLCASSIVHRGHGYTFGSGTRLTVV.

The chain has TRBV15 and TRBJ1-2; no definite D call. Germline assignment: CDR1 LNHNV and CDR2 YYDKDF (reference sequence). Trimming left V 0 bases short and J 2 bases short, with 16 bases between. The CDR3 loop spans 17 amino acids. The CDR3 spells CATSRDLVRTGNYGYTF. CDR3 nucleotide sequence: TGTGCCACCAGCAGAGACCTCGTCAGGACGGGAAACTATGGCTACACCTTC. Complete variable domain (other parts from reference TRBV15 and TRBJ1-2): DAMVIQNPRYQVTQFGKPVTLSCSQTLNHNVMYWYQQKSSQAPKLLFHYYDKDFNNEADTPDNFQSRRPNTSFCFLDIRSPGLGDTAMYLCATSRDLVRTGNYGYTFGSGTRLTVV.

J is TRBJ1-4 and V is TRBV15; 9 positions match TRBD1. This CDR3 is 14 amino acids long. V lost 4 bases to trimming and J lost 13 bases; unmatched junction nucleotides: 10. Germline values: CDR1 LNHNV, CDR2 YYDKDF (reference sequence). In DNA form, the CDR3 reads TGTGCCACCAGCACCCGACAGGGGGATGGGAGACTGTTTTTT. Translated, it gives CATSTRQGDGRLFF.

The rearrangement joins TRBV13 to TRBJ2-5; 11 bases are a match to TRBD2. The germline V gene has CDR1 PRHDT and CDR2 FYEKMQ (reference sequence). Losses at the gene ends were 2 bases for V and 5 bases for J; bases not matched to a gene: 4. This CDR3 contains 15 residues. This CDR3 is CASSLLAGGAETQYF. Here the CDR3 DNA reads TGTGCCAGCAGCTTACTAGCGGGGGGTGCCGAGACCCAGTACTTC. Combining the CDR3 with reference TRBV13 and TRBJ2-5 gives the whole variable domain AAGVIQSPRHLIKEKRETATLKCYPIPRHDTVYWYQQGPGQDPQFLISFYEKMQSDKGSIPDRFSAQQFSDYHSELNMSSLELGDSALYFCASSLLAGGAETQYFGPGTRLLVL.

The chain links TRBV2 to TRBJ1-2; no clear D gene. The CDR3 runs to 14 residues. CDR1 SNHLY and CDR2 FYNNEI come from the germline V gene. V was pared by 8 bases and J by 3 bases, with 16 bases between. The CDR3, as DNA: TGTGCCAGCTTCGTCCCTCCCCCCTACTATGGCTACACCTTC. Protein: CASFVPPPYYGYTF.

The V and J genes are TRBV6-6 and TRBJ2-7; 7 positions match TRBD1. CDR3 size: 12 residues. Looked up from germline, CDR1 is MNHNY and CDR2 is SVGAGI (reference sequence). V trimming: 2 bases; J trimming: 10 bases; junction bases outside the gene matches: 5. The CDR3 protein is CASSYPDRQQYF. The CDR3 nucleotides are TGTGCCAGCAGTTACCCGGACAGGCAACAGTACTTC.

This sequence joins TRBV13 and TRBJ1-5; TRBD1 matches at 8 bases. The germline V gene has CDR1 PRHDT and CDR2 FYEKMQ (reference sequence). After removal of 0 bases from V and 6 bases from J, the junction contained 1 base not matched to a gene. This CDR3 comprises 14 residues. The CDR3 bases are TGTGCCAGCAGCTTAGGGACAGGGGTTCAGCCCCAGCATTTT. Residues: CASSLGTGVQPQHF.

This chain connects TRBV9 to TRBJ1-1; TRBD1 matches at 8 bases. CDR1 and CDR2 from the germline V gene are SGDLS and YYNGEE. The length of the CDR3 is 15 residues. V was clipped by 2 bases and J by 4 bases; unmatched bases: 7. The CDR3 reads CASSVHRDRSTEAFF. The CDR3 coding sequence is TGTGCCAGCAGCGTTCATCGGGACAGGTCCACTGAAGCTTTCTTT.

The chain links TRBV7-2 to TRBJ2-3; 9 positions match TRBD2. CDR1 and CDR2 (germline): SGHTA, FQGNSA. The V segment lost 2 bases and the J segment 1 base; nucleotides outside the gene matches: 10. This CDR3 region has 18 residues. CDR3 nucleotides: TGTGCCAGCAGCTTACGGCGCGGGGGGGTCGACCGCACAGATACGCAGTATTTT. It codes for CASSLRRGGVDRTDTQYF.

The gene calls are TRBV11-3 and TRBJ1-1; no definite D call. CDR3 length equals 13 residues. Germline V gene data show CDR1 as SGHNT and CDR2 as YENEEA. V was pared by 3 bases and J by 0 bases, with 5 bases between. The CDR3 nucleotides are TGTGCCAGCAGCTTGGGCATGAACACTGAAGCTTTCTTT. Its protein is CASSLGMNTEAFF.

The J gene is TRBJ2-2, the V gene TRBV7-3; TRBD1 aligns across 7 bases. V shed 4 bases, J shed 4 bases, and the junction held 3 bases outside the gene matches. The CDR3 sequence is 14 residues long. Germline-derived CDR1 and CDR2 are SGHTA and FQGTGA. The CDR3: CASSSGQTTGELFF. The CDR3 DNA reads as TGTGCCAGCAGCTCGGGACAGACCACCGGGGAGCTGTTTTTT.

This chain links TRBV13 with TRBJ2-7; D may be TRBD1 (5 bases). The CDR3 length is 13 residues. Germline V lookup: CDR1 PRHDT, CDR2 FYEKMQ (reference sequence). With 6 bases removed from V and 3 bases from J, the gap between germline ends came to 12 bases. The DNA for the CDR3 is TGTGCCAGCAGACGACAGCCGCTCTACGAGCAGTACTTC. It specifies CASRRQPLYEQYF.

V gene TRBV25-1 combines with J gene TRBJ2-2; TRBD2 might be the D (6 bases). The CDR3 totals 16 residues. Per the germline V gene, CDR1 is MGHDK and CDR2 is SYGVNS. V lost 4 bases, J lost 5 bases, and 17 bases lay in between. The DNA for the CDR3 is TGTGCCAGCAGTGCGTTTCTGACCGGAGGGACCGGGGAGCTGTTTTTT. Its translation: CASSAFLTGGTGELFF. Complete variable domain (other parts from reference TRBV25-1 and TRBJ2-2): EADIYQTPRYLVIGTGKKITLECSQTMGHDKMYWYQQDPGMELHLIHYSYGVNSTEKGDLSSESTVSRIRTEHFPLTLESARPSHTSQYLCASSAFLTGGTGELFFGEGSRLTVL.